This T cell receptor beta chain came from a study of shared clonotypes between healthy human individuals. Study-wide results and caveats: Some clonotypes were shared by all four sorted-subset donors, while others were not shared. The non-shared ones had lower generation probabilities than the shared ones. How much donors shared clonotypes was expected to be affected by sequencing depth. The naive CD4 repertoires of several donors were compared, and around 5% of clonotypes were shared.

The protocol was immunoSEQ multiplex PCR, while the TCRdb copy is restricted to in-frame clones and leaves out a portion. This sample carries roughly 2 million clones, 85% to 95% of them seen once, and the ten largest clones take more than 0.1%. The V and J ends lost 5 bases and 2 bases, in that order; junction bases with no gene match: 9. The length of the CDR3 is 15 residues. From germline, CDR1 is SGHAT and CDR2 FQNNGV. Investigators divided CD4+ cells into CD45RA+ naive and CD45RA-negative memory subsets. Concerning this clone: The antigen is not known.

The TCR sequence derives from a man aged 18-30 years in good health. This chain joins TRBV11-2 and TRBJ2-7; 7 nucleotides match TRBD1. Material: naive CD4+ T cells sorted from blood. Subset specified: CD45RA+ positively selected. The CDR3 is CASSPQIGTAYEQYF. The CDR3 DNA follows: TGTGCCAGCAGCCCACAGATCGGGACAGCCTACGAGCAGTACTTC.